These 30 T cell receptor beta chains were sequenced from one sample in a study of blood T cell repertoires in COVID-19 (dated by TCRdb to the early 2020s). Library construction relied on the immunoSEQ multiplex PCR assay. In TCRdb, the immuneACCESS table is reduced to in-frame sequences with V and J assigned. These tables do not hold every clone; where another copy was compared, an unresolved V gene accounts for under half, and the others remain unexplained. This sample holds roughly 150,000 clones; under 90% were observed only once. The ten largest clonotypes hold approximately 18% of the sample. The sample was peripheral blood. The receptors originated from a woman of 80 years or more with acute or convalescent COVID-19.

Concerning this clone: The sample holds other DNA sequences that translate to the same CDR3. The gene calls are TRBV6-5 and TRBJ1-3; D perhaps matches TRBD1 (6 bases). CDR1 MNHEY and CDR2 SVGAGI come from the germline V gene. The CDR3 is 16 amino acids. V was trimmed by 0 bases and J by 2 bases, leaving 11 bases between them. Here the CDR3 reads CASSYSLAGAGNTIYF. The CDR3 DNA reads as TGTGCCAGCAGTTACTCGTTGGCAGGGGCTGGAAACACCATATATTTT.

This chain links TRBV5-5 with TRBJ1-5; TRBD1 agrees at 9 bases. Germline values: CDR1 SGHKS, CDR2 YYEKEE (reference sequence). This CDR3 comprises 15 residues. V was pared by 3 bases and J by 0 bases, with 1 base of the junction left unmatched. CDR3: CASSWTGDSNQPQHF. CDR3 in DNA: TGTGCCAGCAGCTGGACAGGGGATAGCAATCAGCCCCAGCATTTT.

V and J are TRBV2 and TRBJ2-3, with 13 bases identical to TRBD2. CDR1 SNHLY and CDR2 FYNNEI come from the germline V gene. V lost 4 bases and J lost 3; bases outside the gene matches: 1. The CDR3 runs to 15 residues. The DNA of the CDR3 is TGTGCCAGCAGTGGGGGACTAGCGGGAACAGATACGCAGTATTTT. Translated, it gives CASSGGLAGTDTQYF.

V gene TRBV12-3 or TRBV12-4 combines with J gene TRBJ1-1, with D tentatively TRBD1 (6 bases). There are 13 residues in the CDR3. V gave up 7 bases and J gave up 4 bases, with 13 bases separating them. The CDR3 spells CASNRAYFTEAFF. The CDR3 DNA reads TGTGCCAGCAACAGGGCCTATTTCACTGAAGCTTTCTTT.

The V and J genes are TRBV30 and TRBJ1-2; D call uncertain. The V gene's germline CDR1 is GTSNPN and CDR2 SVGIG (reference sequence). V was cut by 1 base and J by 3 bases, with 15 bases left in between. The CDR3 is 15 amino acids. The DNA for the CDR3 is TGTGCCTGGAGTGGCCTACTTGCGTTCCACTATGGCTACACCTTC. As protein: CAWSGLLAFHYGYTF.

This chain links TRBV6-5 with TRBJ2-1, with a tentative D call TRBD1 (5 bases). Germline lookup yields CDR1 MNHEY and CDR2 SVGAGI. The CDR3 is made up of 15 amino acids. V was shortened by 0 bases and J by 10 bases, with 16 bases between the two germline ends. The CDR3 region has the DNA TGTGCCAGCAGTTACTCCTCTGTAGCAGGGATGGAGCAGTTCTTC. It specifies CASSYSSVAGMEQFF.

CDR3 protein: CASHRDFTGELFF. The CDR3 DNA follows: TGTGCCAGCCACCGGGACTTCACCGGGGAGCTGTTTTTT. V usage is TRBV7-9 and J usage is TRBJ2-2, with a possible D match to TRBD2 (6 bases). The germline CDR1 and CDR2 sequences are SEHNR and FQNEAQ (reference sequence). This CDR3 has 13 residues. Trimming removed 8 bases from V and 4 bases from J, with 11 bases in between.

J is TRBJ2-2 and V is TRBV3-1 (or the pseudogene TRBV3-2); weak D call: TRBD1 (6 bases). Per germline, CDR1 LGHDT and CDR2 YNNKEL (reference sequence). This CDR3 spans 16 amino acids. The germline V and J ends were trimmed by 4 bases and 3 bases, with 15 bases remaining between them. The CDR3 reads CASSPRPGTYTGELFF. In nucleotides, the CDR3 is TGTGCCAGCAGCCCTCGTCCCGGGACATACACCGGGGAGCTGTTTTTT.

The chain recombines TRBV6-1 with TRBJ2-7; the match to TRBD1 covers 9 bases. The V and J ends lost 2 bases and 2 bases, in that order; junction bases with no gene match: 1. CDR3 size: 14 residues. The V gene's germline CDR1 is MNHNS and CDR2 SASEGT. The CDR3 DNA reads TGTGCCAGCAGTGAAACAGGGGGCCCCTACGAGCAGTACTTC. It codes for CASSETGGPYEQYF.

The chain has TRBV6-6 and TRBJ2-1, with 10 bases matching TRBD1. Trimming at V came to 5 bases and at J to 4 bases, leaving 11 bases not matched to a gene. The CDR3 loop spans 17 amino acids. Germline CDR1 is MNHNY and CDR2 is SVGAGI (reference sequence). The CDR3 nucleotides are TGTGCCAGCAGTCCGCTAATGGGACAGGGGAGTTACAATGAGCAGTTCTTC. Its protein product is CASSPLMGQGSYNEQFF.

CDR3 loop: CASSHGHTGTPGEQFF. The CDR3 DNA follows: TGTGCCAGCAGCCACGGACACACCGGGACTCCCGGAGAGCAGTTCTTC. The chain is built from TRBV4-2 and TRBJ2-1, with D tentatively TRBD2 (6 bases). This CDR3 has 16 residues. Germline V gives CDR1 LGHNA, CDR2 YNFKEQ. Trimming stripped 3 bases from V and 10 bases from J, with 22 bases between.

The rearrangement links TRBV10-1 to TRBJ2-7, with 10 bases fitting TRBD1. Trimming cost V 7 bases and J 4 bases; bases outside gene matches: 10. There are 15 residues in the CDR3. Germline CDR1 reads WNHNN; CDR2 reads SYGVQD (reference sequence). The CDR3 region has the DNA TGCGCCAGCACTTGTAGGGACAGGGGCGTTTACGAGCAGTACTTC. Protein sequence: CASTCRDRGVYEQYF.

The genes are TRBV2 and TRBJ1-1, with D perhaps TRBD1 (5 bases). Germline CDR1 and CDR2: SNHLY and FYNNEI. Deletions cut 1 base from V and 6 bases from J, with 24 bases between. This CDR3 comprises 18 residues. The chain's CDR3 is CASSEEDGGFGLLAEAFF. The CDR3, as DNA: TGTGCCAGCAGTGAAGAAGACGGGGGGTTTGGTTTACTGGCTGAAGCTTTCTTT.

This clone was counted a few times. This chain joins TRBV5-1 and TRBJ1-3; D is unclear. Between the trimmed V and J ends, which lost 1 base and 3 bases, there was a span of 5 bases. The CDR3 sequence is 13 residues long. The germline V gene has CDR1 SGHRS and CDR2 YFSETQ. For the CDR3, the DNA is TGCGCCAGCAGCTTGAGAGATGGAAACACCATATATTTT. Its protein product is CASSLRDGNTIYF. Based on the CDR3 plus reference TRBV5-1 and TRBJ1-3, the full variable domain is KAGVTQTPRYLIKTRGQQVTLSCSPISGHRSVSWYQQTPGQGLQFLFEYFSETQRNKGNFPGRFSGRQFSNSRSEMNVSTLELGDSALYLCASSLRDGNTIYFGEGSWLTVV.

This clone was seen a handful of times. The chain links TRBV3-1 (or the pseudogene TRBV3-2) to TRBJ1-2; D possibly corresponds to TRBD1 (6 bases). This CDR3 spans 14 amino acids. From germline, CDR1 is LGHDT and CDR2 YNNKEL (reference sequence). The V gene lost 4 bases and the J gene lost 8 bases, with 17 bases spanning the gap. The CDR3 region is CASSPQQGSGGYTF. CDR3 bases: TGTGCCAGCAGCCCCCAACAGGGAAGTGGCGGCTACACCTTC.

CDR3 in amino acids: CASSPFPGATGELFF. The CDR3 coding sequence is TGCGCCAGCAGCCCCTTTCCAGGGGCCACCGGGGAGCTGTTTTTT. The chain has TRBV4-1 and TRBJ2-2; D might be TRBD1 (6 bases). With 4 bases removed from V and 4 bases from J, the gap between germline ends came to 13 bases. Looked up from germline, CDR1 is MGHRA and CDR2 is YSYEKL. There are 15 residues in the CDR3.

The rearrangement uses TRBV28 and TRBJ2-1; tentative D call: TRBD2 (6 bases). The CDR3 length is 15 residues. Trimming took 6 bases from V and 1 from J, leaving 13 bases between them. In germline, CDR1 is MDHEN, CDR2 SYDVKM. DNA of the CDR3: TGTGCCAGCAGGGGTGGGGGGTCATCCTACAATGAGCAGTTCTTC. It is translated as CASRGGGSSYNEQFF.

The chain has TRBV5-4 and TRBJ1-1; D gene uncertain. Trimming took off 2 bases at V and 0 bases at J, with 5 bases between the two ends. The CDR3 runs to 13 residues. CDR1 is SGHNT, CDR2 YYREEE, per germline (reference sequence). The DNA of the CDR3 is TGTGCCAGCAGCTTACAGATGAACACTGAAGCTTTCTTT. It encodes CASSLQMNTEAFF.

This chain joins TRBV5-1 and TRBJ1-2; a weak D match, TRBD1 (5 bases). The CDR3 is 14 amino acids. Germline loops: CDR1 SGHRS, CDR2 YFSETQ. The V end was cut by 0 bases, the J end by 2 bases, with 8 bases between. The CDR3 sequence: CASSLDRGNYGYTF. As DNA, the CDR3 is TGCGCCAGCAGCTTGGATAGGGGAAACTATGGCTACACCTTC.

This clone was detected only once. J is TRBJ1-4 and V is TRBV4-2, with TRBD1 as a possible D gene (6 bases). The CDR3 length is 16 residues. Trimming removed 0 bases at V and 7 bases at J, with 15 bases between. The germline gives CDR1 LGHNA, CDR2 YNFKEQ. The CDR3 bases are TGTGCCAGCAGCCAAGATGCGGGCAGGGGCAGTGAAAAACTGTTTTTT. Protein: CASSQDAGRGSEKLFF.

This chain uses TRBV5-4 with TRBJ2-1; 15 bases match TRBD2. The CDR3 extends over 18 amino acids. Trimming removed 4 bases from V and 5 bases from J; junction bases left unmatched: 10. From germline, CDR1 is SGHNT and CDR2 YYREEE (reference sequence). Here the CDR3 DNA reads TGTGCCAGCAGCCCGGGGACTAGCGGGAGGAAGGTCGACAATGAGCAGTTCTTC. Protein product: CASSPGTSGRKVDNEQFF.

The chain links TRBV19 to TRBJ1-5; D may be TRBD1 (5 bases). CDR3 length: 16 residues. With 1 base removed from V and 5 bases from J, the gap between germline ends came to 15 bases. Looked up from germline, CDR1 is LNHDA and CDR2 is SQIVND (reference sequence). CDR3 sequence reads: CASSIGRAGRHQPQHF. DNA for the CDR3: TGTGCCAGTAGTATAGGTCGGGCAGGGCGGCATCAGCCCCAGCATTTT.

This rearrangement joins TRBV6-5 to TRBJ1-4, with 9 bases fitting TRBD1. CDR1 and CDR2 from the germline V gene are MNHEY and SVGAGI. V shed 10 bases and J 3 bases; nucleotides not matched to a gene: 6. CDR3 length: 14 amino acids. This chain's CDR3 is CATLDRGANEKLFF. The CDR3 region has the DNA TGTGCCACCCTCGACAGGGGGGCTAATGAAAAACTGTTTTTT.

The V and J genes are TRBV18 and TRBJ2-2; TRBD1 aligns across 10 bases. Germline V gene lookup returns CDR1 KGHSH and CDR2 LQKENI. CDR3 size: 15 residues. V shed 7 bases, J shed 4 bases, and the junction held 6 bases outside the gene matches. The CDR3 bases are TGTGCCAGCTTGCGGGACAGGGGTACCACCGGGGAGCTGTTTTTT. Protein sequence: CASLRDRGTTGELFF.

V and J are TRBV7-9 and TRBJ1-1; D not certain. Germline values: CDR1 SEHNR, CDR2 FQNEAQ (reference sequence). The ends were cut back, 5 bases at V and 0 bases at J, with 13 bases in the middle. CDR3 length: 15 residues. CDR3 DNA: TGTGCCAGCAGCCCACTACCCAACATGAACACTGAAGCTTTCTTT. Protein sequence: CASSPLPNMNTEAFF. Full variable domain (remainder filled in from reference TRBV7-9 and TRBJ1-1): DTGVSQNPRHKITKRGQNVTFRCDPISEHNRLYWYRQTLGQGPEFLTYFQNEAQLEKSRLLSDRFSAERPKGSFSTLEIQRTEQGDSAMYLCASSPLPNMNTEAFFGQGTRLTVV.

This chain links TRBV4-2 with TRBJ2-1, with D unresolved. The CDR3 runs 14 residues. Trimming shortened V by 4 bases and J by 8 bases, and 15 bases separated the two germline ends. The germline CDR1 and CDR2 sequences are LGHNA and YNFKEQ. This chain's CDR3 is CASSRGVLGDEQFF. CDR3 bases: TGTGCCAGCAGCCGCGGCGTCTTAGGCGATGAGCAGTTCTTC.

The chain carries TRBV7-9 and TRBJ1-2; D is unclear. Trimming cost V 3 bases and J 3 bases, with 8 bases left between them. The CDR3 covers 13 residues. CDR1 SEHNR and CDR2 FQNEAQ come from the germline V gene (reference sequence). CDR3 amino acids: CASSFTGDYGYTF. In DNA, the CDR3 is TGTGCCAGCAGCTTTACCGGGGACTATGGCTACACCTTC. Filled out from reference TRBV7-9 and TRBJ1-2, the complete variable domain reads DTGVSQNPRHKITKRGQNVTFRCDPISEHNRLYWYRQTLGQGPEFLTYFQNEAQLEKSRLLSDRFSAERPKGSFSTLEIQRTEQGDSAMYLCASSFTGDYGYTFGSGTRLTVV.

The chain carries TRBV12-3 or TRBV12-4 and TRBJ1-1, with D perhaps matching TRBD1 (6 bases). The CDR3 sequence is 12 residues long. The V end was cut by 6 bases, the J end by 8 bases, with 13 bases between. CDR3 DNA sequence: TGTGCCAGCAGCTTGGGGGGGGCAGAAGCTTTCTTT. Residues: CASSLGGAEAFF.

The chain employs TRBV19 and TRBJ1-1, with no clear D. CDR1 and CDR2 from the germline V gene are LNHDA and SQIVND (reference sequence). Trimming pared 5 bases from V and 0 bases from J, leaving 25 bases between. The length of the CDR3 is 19 residues. CDR3 DNA: TGTGCCAGTAGTCCCCTGACTTGGGGAGTAGGACGGATGAACACTGAAGCTTTCTTT. It yields the protein CASSPLTWGVGRMNTEAFF.

The rearrangement links TRBV19 to TRBJ1-2, with a weak D call TRBD1 (6 bases). CDR3 length equals 16 residues. Per the germline V gene, CDR1 is LNHDA and CDR2 is SQIVND (reference sequence). V was shortened by 6 bases and J by 8 bases, with 25 bases between the two germline ends. CDR3 loop: CASSLYRTGTFGGYTF. CDR3 nucleotides: TGTGCCAGTAGCCTATATAGAACAGGGACCTTCGGGGGCTACACCTTC.